The following is a T cell receptor beta chain sequence with its context. The target antigen is unknown. Regarding time point: recipient sample about 28 days before transplant, after cytoreduction. Sequencing was performed with immunoSEQ multiplex PCR; in TCRdb, only in-frame clones are kept and a portion is missing. The data contain 15,000 to 20,000 clones, about 83% of them singletons. This sample stems from a study of T cell clonotyping in hematopoietic cell transplantation. Whole-study findings and limits: Without cell sorting, CD4 versus CD8 contributions remain unresolved.

CDR3 size: 13 residues. CDR1 and CDR2 (germline): LNHNV, YYDKDF (reference sequence). V was pared by 0 bases and J by 0 bases, with 2 bases between. Sample: peripheral blood mononuclear cells, taken before stem cell transplant. The receptor's source is a man in his forties or fifties with acute myeloid leukemia. Some clones in this sample may be carry-over from other donors' samples. The chain joins TRBV15 to TRBJ1-2; no clear D gene. The CDR3 nucleotides are TGTGCCACCAGCAGAGAGTCTAACTATGGCTACACCTTC. It specifies CATSRESNYGYTF.